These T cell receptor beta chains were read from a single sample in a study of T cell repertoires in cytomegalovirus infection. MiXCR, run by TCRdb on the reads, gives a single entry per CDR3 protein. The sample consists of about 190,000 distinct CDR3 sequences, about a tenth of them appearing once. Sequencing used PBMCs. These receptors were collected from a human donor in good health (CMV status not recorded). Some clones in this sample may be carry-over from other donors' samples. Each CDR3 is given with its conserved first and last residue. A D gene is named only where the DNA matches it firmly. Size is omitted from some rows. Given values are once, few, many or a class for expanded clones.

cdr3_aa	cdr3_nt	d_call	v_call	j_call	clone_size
CSSQLIPAYEQYF	TGCAGTAGTCAGCTTATACCGGCCTACGAGCAGTACTTC	NA	TRBV20-1	TRBJ2-7	NA
CASKLGTGNTEAFF	TGTGCCAGCAAACTAGGAACGGGGAACACTGAAGCTTTCTTT	NA	TRBV6-5	TRBJ1-1	few
CSARGTKGGNQPQHF	TGCAGTGCTAGAGGGACCAAAGGGGGCAATCAGCCCCAGCATTTT	NA	TRBV20-1	TRBJ1-5	NA
CSRLAGPYNEQFF	TGCAGCCGCCTAGCGGGGCCCTACAATGAGCAGTTCTTC	TRBD2	TRBV29-1	TRBJ2-1	NA
CATSRDFSGSDEKLFF	TGTGCCACCAGCAGAGATTTTTCAGGGAGTGATGAAAAACTGTTTTTT	NA	TRBV15	TRBJ1-4	few
CASRGQGNTEAFF	TGTGCCAGCAGGGGACAGGGGAACACTGAAGCTTTCTTT	TRBD1	TRBV28	TRBJ1-1	many
CASSEQGLAGYTDTQYF	TGTGCCAGCAGTGAACAGGGACTAGCGGGATATACAGATACGCAGTATTTT	TRBD2	TRBV2	TRBJ2-3	few
CASSELGAAGATDTQYF	TGTGCCAGCAGCGAACTTGGTGCGGCGGGGGCCACAGATACGCAGTATTTT	NA	TRBV5-6	TRBJ2-3	NA
CAWSPIGNYEQYF	TGTGCCTGGAGTCCTATCGGCAACTACGAGCAGTACTTC	NA	TRBV30	TRBJ2-7	NA
CASIPAGGSGYTF	TGTGCCAGCATTCCGGCGGGGGGCTCTGGCTACACCTTC	NA	TRBV12-3/TRBV12-4	TRBJ1-2	many
CSVEDLRSYEQYF	TGCAGCGTTGAAGATCTGCGGTCCTACGAGCAGTACTTC	NA	TRBV29-1	TRBJ2-7	many
CASNPGGGLQNIQYF	TGTGCCAGCAATCCTGGGGGAGGACTACAGAACATTCAGTACTTC	NA	TRBV28	TRBJ2-4	many
CASSLLPGPWHF	TGTGCCAGCAGCTTGTTGCCGGGGCCGTGGCATTTT	NA	TRBV5-5	TRBJ1-5	NA
CASSQDYGVGGYTF	TGTGCCAGCAGCCAAGATTACGGGGTCGGCGGCTACACCTTC	NA	TRBV3-1	TRBJ1-2	few
CASSVAGRDTEAFF	TGTGCCAGCAGCGTGGCAGGGAGGGACACTGAAGCTTTCTTT	NA	TRBV12-3/TRBV12-4	TRBJ1-1	NA
CASSLRDTSNQPQHF	TGTGCCAGCAGTCTCCGGGACACTTCCAATCAGCCCCAGCATTTT	NA	TRBV28	TRBJ1-5	few
CASSHPDRASSTDTQYF	TGTGCCAGCAGTCACCCCGACAGGGCCTCTAGCACAGATACGCAGTATTTT	TRBD1	TRBV6-2/TRBV6-3	TRBJ2-3	many
CASRPGDSFRSNQPQHF	TGTGCCAGCAGGCCCGGGGACAGCTTCCGCAGCAATCAGCCCCAGCATTTT	TRBD1	TRBV28	TRBJ1-5	many
CASSHGQADEQFF	TGTGCCAGCAGCCACGGACAGGCCGACGAGCAGTTCTTC	TRBD1	TRBV5-6	TRBJ2-1	NA
CATVDRGYGEQYF	TGTGCCACCGTGGACAGGGGCTATGGCGAGCAGTACTTC	TRBD1	TRBV19	TRBJ2-7	few
CSANELGDTEAFF	TGCAGTGCTAATGAACTTGGGGACACTGAAGCTTTCTTT	NA	TRBV20-1	TRBJ1-1	few
CASSMTRDRYNNEQFF	TGTGCCAGTAGTATGACTCGGGACAGATATAACAATGAGCAGTTCTTC	TRBD1	TRBV19	TRBJ2-1	NA
CASSLLGSNTEAFF	TGTGCCAGCAGTTTATTGGGCAGCAACACTGAAGCTTTCTTT	NA	TRBV28	TRBJ1-1	many
CASSLNLGATEAFF	TGTGCCAGCAGCCTCAACCTGGGGGCCACTGAAGCTTTCTTT	NA	TRBV14	TRBJ1-1	NA
CASTGLGTSTDTQYF	TGTGCCAGCACCGGACTTGGGACTAGCACAGATACGCAGTATTTT	NA	TRBV12-3/TRBV12-4	TRBJ2-3	many
CASSSVAGANVLTF	TGTGCCAGCAGTTCGGTGGCTGGGGCCAACGTCCTGACTTTC	NA	TRBV12-3/TRBV12-4	TRBJ2-6	many
CASRSEPTQYF	TGTGCCAGCAGATCTGAACCGACCCAGTACTTC	NA	TRBV2	TRBJ2-5	NA
CSAVKPGGFGELFF	TGCAGTGCTGTGAAACCCGGGGGATTCGGGGAGCTGTTTTTT	NA	TRBV20-1	TRBJ2-2	many
CSARQGNYGYTF	TGCAGTGCTAGACAGGGAAACTATGGCTACACCTTC	NA	TRBV20-1	TRBJ1-2	NA
CASSLGTGEKETQYF	TGTGCCAGCAGCTTAGGGACAGGGGAGAAAGAGACCCAGTACTTC	TRBD1	TRBV7-7	TRBJ2-5	many
CASSLGQEPTGELFF	TGTGCCAGCAGTTTAGGGCAGGAGCCCACCGGGGAGCTGTTTTTT	NA	TRBV12-3/TRBV12-4	TRBJ2-2	many
CAISESDGKGNQPQHF	TGTGCCATCAGTGAGTCGGATGGGAAGGGCAATCAGCCCCAGCATTTT	NA	TRBV10-3	TRBJ1-5	few
CASSMNPNTEAFF	TGTGCCAGTAGTATGAACCCGAACACTGAAGCTTTCTTT	NA	TRBV19	TRBJ1-1	few
CASSSRWTDSYEQYF	TGTGCCAGTAGTAGCCGGTGGACAGACTCCTACGAGCAGTACTTC	NA	TRBV19	TRBJ2-7	few
CASSQSEAKQYF	TGTGCCAGCAGCCAAAGCGAGGCGAAGCAGTACTTC	NA	TRBV14	TRBJ2-7	many
CASSPDSRSYNEQFF	TGTGCCAGCAGCCCGGACAGTCGCTCCTACAATGAGCAGTTCTTC	NA	TRBV7-9	TRBJ2-1	NA
CASSSGPGTYEQYF	TGTGCCAGCAGCTCCGGACCCGGTACCTACGAGCAGTACTTC	NA	TRBV7-3	TRBJ2-7	many
CASSPWTGSFGGYTF	TGTGCCAGCAGTCCCTGGACAGGGAGCTTTGGCGGCTACACCTTC	TRBD1	TRBV14	TRBJ1-2	many
CASSGVPGQVDGYTF	TGTGCCAGCAGCGGAGTCCCGGGACAGGTGGATGGCTACACCTTC	TRBD1	TRBV7-9	TRBJ1-2	few
CASSNPGHNSGNTIYF	TGTGCCAGCAGTAACCCGGGACATAACTCTGGAAACACCATATATTTT	NA	TRBV6-6	TRBJ1-3	many
CASSLDAGADTQYF	TGTGCCAGCAGCTTAGATGCAGGGGCGGATACGCAGTATTTT	NA	TRBV7-2	TRBJ2-3	many
CASSQMGEAGFDTDTQYF	TGCGCCAGCAGCCAGATGGGAGAGGCGGGATTCGACACAGATACGCAGTATTTT	NA	TRBV4-3	TRBJ2-3	NA
CASSSTGQGGDEKLFF	TGTGCCAGCAGCTCGACGGGACAGGGAGGGGATGAAAAACTGTTTTTT	TRBD1	TRBV5-6	TRBJ1-4	few
CASSLGSQGAYNEQFF	TGTGCCAGCAGCTTAGGTTCACAGGGGGCCTACAATGAGCAGTTCTTC	TRBD1	TRBV5-4	TRBJ2-1	few
CASSLEKRTGLFGNTIYF	TGTGCCAGCAGCCTAGAAAAGAGGACAGGGTTATTTGGAAACACCATATATTTT	TRBD1	TRBV7-8	TRBJ1-3	many
CSARELAGPSGANVLTF	TGCAGTGCTAGAGAACTAGCGGGTCCCTCTGGGGCCAACGTCCTGACTTTC	TRBD2	TRBV20-1	TRBJ2-6	many
CASSTPRAGPGYNSPLHF	TGTGCCAGCAGCACACCGAGGGCGGGGCCAGGGTATAATTCACCCCTCCACTTT	NA	TRBV28	TRBJ1-6	many
CASSPRTSGIYEQYF	TGTGCCAGCTCACCAAGGACTAGCGGGATCTACGAGCAGTACTTC	TRBD2	TRBV18	TRBJ2-7	few
CASSKSETQYF	TGTGCCAGCAGCAAATCGGAGACCCAGTACTTC	NA	TRBV7-9	TRBJ2-5	many
CASSLRVGGSSGANVLTF	TGTGCCAGCAGCCTGCGAGTGGGCGGAAGCTCTGGGGCCAACGTCCTGACTTTC	NA	TRBV7-2	TRBJ2-6	many
CATSRLTGGNQPQHF	TGTGCCACCAGCAGACTCACGGGAGGGAATCAGCCCCAGCATTTT	NA	TRBV15	TRBJ1-5	many
CASSLGGDTRYF	TGTGCCAGCAGCTTAGGAGGAGATACGCGGTATTTT	NA	TRBV7-9	TRBJ2-3	NA
CASSPAGAIDTQYF	TGTGCCAGCAGTCCAGCGGGAGCTATAGATACGCAGTATTTT	TRBD2	TRBV28	TRBJ2-3	many
CASSSSGTEQFF	TGTGCCAGCAGCTCTAGCGGAACCGAGCAGTTCTTC	TRBD2	TRBV7-9	TRBJ2-1	many